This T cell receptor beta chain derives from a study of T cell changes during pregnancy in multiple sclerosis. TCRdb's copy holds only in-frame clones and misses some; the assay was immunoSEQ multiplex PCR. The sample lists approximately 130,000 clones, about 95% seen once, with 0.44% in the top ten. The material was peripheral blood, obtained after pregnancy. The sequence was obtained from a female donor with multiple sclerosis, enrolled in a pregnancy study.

The CDR3 DNA is TGCGCCAGCAGCCGGACAGGATTTCCCTACAATGAGCAGTTCTTC. As protein: CASSRTGFPYNEQFF. This rearrangement joins TRBV5-1 to TRBJ2-1; 7 bases align to TRBD1. V lost 4 bases to trimming and J lost 2 bases; unmatched junction nucleotides: 6. The CDR3 totals 15 residues. CDR1 is SGHRS, CDR2 YFSETQ, per germline.